The clone carrying this T cell receptor (beta chain) was observed at least ten times. Its antigen is not identified. In TCRdb, the reads were re-called with MiXCR into one record per CDR3 protein. The data hold some 320,000 distinct CDR3 sequences, with almost 30% observed a single time. The source of the sample is a study of T cell repertoires in cytomegalovirus infection. V gave up 5 bases and J gave up 4 bases; unmatched junction bases: 12. There are 16 residues in the CDR3. From germline, CDR1 is SGHTA and CDR2 FQGNSA. The TCR comes from a human donor in good health (CMV status not recorded). Some clones in this sample may be carry-over from other donors' samples. This rearrangement joins TRBV7-2 to TRBJ2-7, with TRBD2 identical over 9 bases. Here the sequenced sample was cultured PBMCs, taken from culture after CMV antigen stimulation. CDR3 residues: CASSISPGTSRYEQYF. The CDR3 bases are TGTGCCAGCAGCATCTCCCCCGGGACTAGCAGATACGAGCAGTACTTC.